These 24 T cell receptor beta chains came from one sample sequenced in a study of T cells in Graves' hyperthyroidism and ophthalmopathy. Amplification of TCR beta CDR3 regions was performed using RNA transcripts as template. HTBI primers were the set used in a first-round RT-PCR of the TCR CDR3. TCRdb re-analysed the multiplex PCR reads in MiXCR, keeping a single row per CDR3 protein. The sample has around 600,000 distinct CDR3 sequences; more than 12% are singletons. The sample was blood. The receptors were gathered from a woman between 45 and 65 years old with Graves' ophthalmopathy.

This sequence joins TRBV7-9 and TRBJ2-7, with D perhaps matching TRBD2 (5 bases). Per the germline V gene, CDR1 is SEHNR and CDR2 is FQNEAQ (reference sequence). This CDR3 has 11 residues. V was clipped by 6 bases and J by 6 bases, with 9 bases between them. The CDR3 DNA reads as TGTGCCAGCAGAGTAGGGAGCGAGCAGTACTTC. This translates into CASRVGSEQYF.

This clonotype was counted at least ten times. The CDR3 reads CASSFQGKAEAFF. The CDR3 DNA reads TGTGCCAGCAGCTTCCAAGGGAAGGCTGAAGCTTTCTTT. V is TRBV7-8 and J is TRBJ1-1; no firm D call. V dropped 3 bases and J dropped 6 bases, with 11 bases sitting between them. Germline assignment: CDR1 SGHVS and CDR2 FQNEAQ. The CDR3 loop spans 13 amino acids.

This clonotype was found many times. The V gene is TRBV11-3, the J gene TRBJ2-2; D not resolved. Germline V gene lookup returns CDR1 SGHNT and CDR2 YENEEA. The CDR3 spans 14 residues. V was pared by 1 base and J by 4 bases, with 7 bases between. The CDR3 DNA sequence: TGTGCCAGCAGCTTAGCTCGTATCACCGGGGAGCTGTTTTTT. Translating it yields CASSLARITGELFF.

This clonotype has only a few counts. The V call is TRBV9, the J call TRBJ2-3; 7 nucleotides line up with TRBD1. V lost 4 bases, J lost 2 bases, and 13 bases stayed unmatched. CDR3 length equals 17 residues. Germline loops: CDR1 SGDLS, CDR2 YYNGEE. CDR3 bases: TGTGCCAGCAGCACTCACCGAGGACAGGACCTCACAGATACGCAGTATTTT. Residues: CASSTHRGQDLTDTQYF.

This clonotype was recorded at least ten times. The chain couples TRBV7-2 to TRBJ2-7, with TRBD1 identical over 8 bases. CDR3 length: 15 amino acids. The V gene end was trimmed by 1 base and the J gene end by 2 bases; junction bases not matched to a gene: 4. CDR1 is SGHTA, CDR2 FQGNSA, per germline. The chain's CDR3 is CASSLGGTGPYEQYF. The CDR3 DNA reads as TGTGCCAGCAGCTTAGGGGGGACAGGACCCTACGAGCAGTACTTC.

This clonotype has just one count. This chain links TRBV7-9 with TRBJ1-1; 7 nucleotides agree with TRBD1. Losses at the gene ends were 5 bases for V and 4 bases for J; bases not matched to a gene: 13. Per germline, CDR1 SEHNR and CDR2 FQNEAQ (reference sequence). This CDR3 spans 16 amino acids. This CDR3 reads CASSLAGGTGSTEAFF. The CDR3 bases are TGTGCCAGCAGCCTCGCAGGGGGAACCGGGAGCACTGAAGCTTTCTTT. The full variable domain, with the rest looked up from reference TRBV7-9 and TRBJ1-1, is DTGVSQNPRHKITKRGQNVTFRCDPISEHNRLYWYRQTLGQGPEFLTYFQNEAQLEKSRLLSDRFSAERPKGSFSTLEIQRTEQGDSAMYLCASSLAGGTGSTEAFFGQGTRLTVV.

This clonotype was counted only a few times. The chain couples TRBV25-1 to TRBJ2-1; D gene ambiguous. V lost 4 bases to trimming and J lost 8 bases, with 9 bases between them. The CDR3 loop spans 12 amino acids. The germline gives CDR1 MGHDK, CDR2 SYGVNS. The CDR3 spells CASSGNWYEQFF. The DNA of the CDR3 is TGTGCCAGCAGTGGTAACTGGTATGAGCAGTTCTTC.

This clonotype has a handful of counts. This rearrangement joins TRBV4-3 to TRBJ1-2, with a tentative D call TRBD1 (5 bases). This CDR3 comprises 16 residues. With 0 bases removed from V and 2 bases from J, the gap between germline ends came to 13 bases. From germline, CDR1 is LGHNA and CDR2 YSLEER. CDR3 region: CASSQDWGRINYGYTF. CDR3 nucleotide sequence: TGCGCCAGCAGCCAAGACTGGGGCAGAATAAACTATGGCTACACCTTC.

The chain couples TRBV4-2 to TRBJ2-2, with D perhaps TRBD1 (5 bases). The V end was cut by 3 bases, the J end by 4 bases, with 24 bases between. This CDR3 contains 19 residues. Germline-derived CDR1 and CDR2 are LGHNA and YNFKEQ. The CDR3 nucleotides read TGTGCCAGCAGCCACAATCTGGTTAAGTCCCGTGGGGCCACCGGGGAGCTGTTTTTT. Its translation: CASSHNLVKSRGATGELFF.

The rearrangement uses TRBV6-2 or TRBV6-3 and TRBJ2-1; possible D gene TRBD1, 5 bases. Trimming shortened V by 10 bases and J by 6 bases, and 10 bases separated the two germline ends. The length of the CDR3 is 11 residues. CDR1 is MNHEY and CDR2 is SVGEGT in the germline V gene. This CDR3 is CANGQGNEQFF. The CDR3 nucleotides are TGTGCCAACGGGCAGGGCAATGAGCAGTTCTTC.

This clonotype was observed at least ten times. The V gene is TRBV11-2, the J gene TRBJ1-6, with D possibly TRBD1 on 6 matching bases. The V gene's germline CDR1 is SGHAT and CDR2 FQNNGV. The CDR3 is made up of 13 amino acids. Trimming removed 8 bases at V and 10 bases at J, with 15 bases between. The CDR3 loop is CASASSGASPLHF. The CDR3 DNA follows: TGTGCCAGCGCCTCGTCGGGGGCATCACCCCTCCACTTT.

This clonotype has at least ten counts. The rearrangement uses TRBV6-6 and TRBJ2-5; D is possibly TRBD2 (5 bases). Germline CDR1 and CDR2: MNHNY and SVGAGI (reference sequence). The CDR3 consists of 13 residues. V gave up 2 bases and J gave up 5 bases, with 9 bases separating them. Here the CDR3 DNA reads TGTGCCAGCAGTTACCCGGGCGGGGAGACCCAGTACTTC. Translation: CASSYPGGETQYF.

This clonotype has a count of ten or more. The chain links TRBV6-1 to TRBJ2-5; D may match TRBD1 or TRBD2 (5 bases each). This CDR3 region has 14 residues. V dropped 6 bases and J dropped 5 bases, with 16 bases sitting between them. Germline CDR1 reads MNHNS; CDR2 reads SASEGT. The DNA for the CDR3 is TGTGCCAGCAGGGAGCCTGGCTGGGGGGAGACCCAGTACTTC. It is translated as CASREPGWGETQYF.

This clonotype was detected ten times or more. V usage is TRBV27 and J usage is TRBJ2-5; TRBD1 aligns across 10 bases. Germline lookup yields CDR1 MNHEY and CDR2 SMNVEV (reference sequence). After removal of 4 bases from V and 3 bases from J, the junction contained 5 bases not matched to a gene. This CDR3 is 15 amino acids long. The CDR3 sequence is CASSSHGTGEETQYF. The CDR3 region has the DNA TGTGCCAGCAGTTCACACGGGACAGGGGAAGAGACCCAGTACTTC.

The chain uses TRBV4-2 and TRBJ2-7; TRBD2 matches at 10 bases. Germline CDR1 LGHNA, CDR2 YNFKEQ. V was pared by 4 bases and J by 3 bases, with 9 bases of the junction left unmatched. CDR3 length: 16 residues. The CDR3 DNA sequence: TGTGCCAGCAGCCTGCGGAGCGGGAGGGACGGCTACGAGCAGTACTTC. This translates into CASSLRSGRDGYEQYF.

Many counts were recorded for this clonotype. The chain joins TRBV7-2 to TRBJ2-7; 13 nucleotides align to TRBD2. The CDR3 extends over 15 amino acids. Germline-derived CDR1 and CDR2 are SGHTA and FQGNSA. The J segment lost 3 bases and the V segment lost 6 bases, leaving 5 bases of the junction unmatched. The DNA for the CDR3 is TGTGCCAGCAGAGGGACTAGCGGGAACCGCTACGAGCAGTACTTC. The encoded protein is CASRGTSGNRYEQYF.

This clonotype has at least ten counts. The chain combines TRBV10-3 with TRBJ2-5; 8 bases map to TRBD2. Germline V gene data show CDR1 as ENHRY and CDR2 as SYGVKD. V shed 0 bases and J 2 bases; nucleotides not matched to a gene: 8. The CDR3 covers 17 residues. DNA of the CDR3: TGTGCCATCAGTGAGTCGATGGGGCGGGAGGTACAAGAGACCCAGTACTTC. Its protein product is CAISESMGREVQETQYF.

This chain joins TRBV5-4 and TRBJ2-5; TRBD2 might be the D (5 bases). V dropped 5 bases and J dropped 1 base, with 12 bases sitting between them. The CDR3 consists of 14 residues. Germline CDR1 reads SGHNT; CDR2 reads YYREEE (reference sequence). The CDR3, as DNA: TGTGCCAGCAGTTACGAGGGTGGCCAAGAGACCCAGTACTTC. This sequence encodes CASSYEGGQETQYF.

This chain connects TRBV20-1 to TRBJ1-2, with D perhaps TRBD1 (5 bases). Trimming stripped 0 bases from V and 4 bases from J, with 18 bases between. This CDR3 is built from 16 residues. Germline CDR1 is DFQATT and CDR2 is SNEGSKA (reference sequence). CDR3 sequence: CSARDPGVMGGYGYTF. CDR3 coding DNA: TGCAGTGCTAGAGATCCTGGGGTAATGGGGGGCTATGGCTACACCTTC.

This clonotype was recorded at least ten times. The chain carries TRBV6-2 or TRBV6-3 and TRBJ1-5, with unresolved D. The CDR3 is made up of 14 amino acids. Looked up from germline, CDR1 is MNHEY and CDR2 is SVGEGT. Trimming took 6 bases from V and 7 from J, leaving 16 bases between them. The CDR3 region has the DNA TGTGCCAGCAGAGAGAATGCCCTCGGCCAGCCCCAGCATTTT. This codes for CASRENALGQPQHF.

The sample holds many counts of this clonotype. The chain uses TRBV20-1 and TRBJ1-2, with a tentative D call TRBD1 (6 bases). The V end lost 6 bases, the J end lost 1 base, and 12 bases lay between the germline ends. Germline V gene lookup returns CDR1 DFQATT and CDR2 SNEGSKA (reference sequence). CDR3 size: 13 residues. The CDR3 loop is CSAGDIINYGYTF. The CDR3, as DNA: TGCAGTGCAGGGGACATAATTAACTATGGCTACACCTTC.

This clonotype was counted at least ten times. This sequence joins TRBV7-2 and TRBJ2-7, with 10 nucleotides matching TRBD2. Trimming took 2 bases from V and 4 from J; bases not matched to a gene: 17. CDR3 length: 19 residues. CDR1 and CDR2 from the germline V gene are SGHTA and FQGNSA. The CDR3 DNA reads as TGTGCCAGCAGCTTATCTTCGGGACGAACTAGCGGGATACTTTACGAGCAGTACTTC. Translating gives CASSLSSGRTSGILYEQYF.

Only a few counts were recorded for this clonotype. This chain joins TRBV28 and TRBJ1-1; D remains unclear. The germline CDR1 and CDR2 sequences are MDHEN and SYDVKM. There are 13 residues in the CDR3. V lost 1 base and J 9 bases, leaving 12 bases between the germline ends. The CDR3 sequence: CASSLLGQVKAFF. The CDR3 nucleotides are TGTGCCAGCAGTTTATTAGGGCAGGTGAAAGCTTTCTTT.

The rearrangement links TRBV5-1 to TRBJ2-7; 7 bases are a match to TRBD2. Germline lookup yields CDR1 SGHRS and CDR2 YFSETQ. CDR3 length: 16 residues. The V and J ends lost 0 bases and 4 bases, in that order; junction bases with no gene match: 10. CDR3 nucleotide sequence: TGCGCCAGCAGCTTGGTGACTAGCTCGGATCCGTACGAGCAGTACTTC. This encodes CASSLVTSSDPYEQYF.